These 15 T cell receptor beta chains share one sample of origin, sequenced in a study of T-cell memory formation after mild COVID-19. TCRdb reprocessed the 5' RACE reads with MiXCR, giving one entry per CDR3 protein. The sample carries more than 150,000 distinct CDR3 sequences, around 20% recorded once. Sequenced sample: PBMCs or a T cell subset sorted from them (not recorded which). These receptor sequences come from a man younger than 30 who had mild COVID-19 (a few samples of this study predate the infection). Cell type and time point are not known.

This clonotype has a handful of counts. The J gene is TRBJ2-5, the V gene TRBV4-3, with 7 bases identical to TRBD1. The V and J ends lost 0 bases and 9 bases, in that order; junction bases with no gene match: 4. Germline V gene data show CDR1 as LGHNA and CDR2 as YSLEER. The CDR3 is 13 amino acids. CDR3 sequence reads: CASSQEKTGAQYF. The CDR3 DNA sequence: TGCGCCAGCAGCCAAGAAAAAACAGGGGCCCAGTACTTC.

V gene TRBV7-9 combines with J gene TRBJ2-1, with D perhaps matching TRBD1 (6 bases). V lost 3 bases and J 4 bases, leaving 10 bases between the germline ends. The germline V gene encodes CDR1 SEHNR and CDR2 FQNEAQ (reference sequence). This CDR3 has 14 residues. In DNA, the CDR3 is TGTGCCAGCAGCTTCGCGCAGGGGTACAATGAGCAGTTCTTC. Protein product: CASSFAQGYNEQFF.

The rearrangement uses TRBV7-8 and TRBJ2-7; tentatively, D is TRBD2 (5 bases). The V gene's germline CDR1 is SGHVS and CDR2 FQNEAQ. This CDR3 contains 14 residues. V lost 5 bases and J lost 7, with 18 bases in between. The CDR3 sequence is CASSLTAASREQYV. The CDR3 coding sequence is TGTGCCAGCAGCCTCACAGCGGCTAGTCGGGAGCAGTACGTC.

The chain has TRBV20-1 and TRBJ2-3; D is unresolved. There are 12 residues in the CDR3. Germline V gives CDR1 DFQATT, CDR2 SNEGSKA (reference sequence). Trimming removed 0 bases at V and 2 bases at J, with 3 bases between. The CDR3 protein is CSARDLTDTQYF. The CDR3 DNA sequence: TGCAGTGCTAGAGATCTCACAGATACGCAGTATTTT.

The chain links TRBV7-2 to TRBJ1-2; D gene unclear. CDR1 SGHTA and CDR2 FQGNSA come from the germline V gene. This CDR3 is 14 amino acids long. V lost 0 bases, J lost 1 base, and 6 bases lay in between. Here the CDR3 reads CASSLAAVNYGYTF. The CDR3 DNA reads TGTGCCAGCAGCTTAGCGGCAGTTAACTATGGCTACACCTTC.

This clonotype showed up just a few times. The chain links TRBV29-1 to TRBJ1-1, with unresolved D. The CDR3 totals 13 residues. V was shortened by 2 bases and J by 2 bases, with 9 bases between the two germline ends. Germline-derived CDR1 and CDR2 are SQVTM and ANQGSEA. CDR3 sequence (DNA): TGCAGCGTTGAACAGAGGCTTAACACTGAAGCTTTCTTT. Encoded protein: CSVEQRLNTEAFF.

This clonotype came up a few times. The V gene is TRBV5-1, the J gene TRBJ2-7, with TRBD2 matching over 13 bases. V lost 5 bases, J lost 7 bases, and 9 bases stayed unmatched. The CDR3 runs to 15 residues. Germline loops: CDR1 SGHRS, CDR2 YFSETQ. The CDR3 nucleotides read TGCGCCAGCAGTTCTCCGGGACTAGCGGGGAAAGAGCAGTACTTC. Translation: CASSSPGLAGKEQYF.

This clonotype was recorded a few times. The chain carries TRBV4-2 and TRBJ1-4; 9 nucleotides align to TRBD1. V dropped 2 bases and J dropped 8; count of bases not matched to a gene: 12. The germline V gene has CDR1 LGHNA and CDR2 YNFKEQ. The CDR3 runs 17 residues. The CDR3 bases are TGTGCCAGCAGCCAAAGAACAGGGGGCACAGCTCGGGAAAAACTGTTTTTT. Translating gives CASSQRTGGTAREKLFF.

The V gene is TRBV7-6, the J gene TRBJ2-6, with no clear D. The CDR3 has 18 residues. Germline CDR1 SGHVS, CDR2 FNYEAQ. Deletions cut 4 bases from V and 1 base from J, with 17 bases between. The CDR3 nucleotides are TGTGCCAGCAGCTCCCCCGAAGCTCGCACTTCTGGGGCCAACGTCCTGACTTTC. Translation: CASSSPEARTSGANVLTF.

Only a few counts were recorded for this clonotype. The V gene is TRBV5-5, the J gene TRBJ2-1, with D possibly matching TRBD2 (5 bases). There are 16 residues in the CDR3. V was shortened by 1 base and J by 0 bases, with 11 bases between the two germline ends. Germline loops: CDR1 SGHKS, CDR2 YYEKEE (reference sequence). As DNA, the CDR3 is TGTGCCAGCAGCTTGATTCGGGGTCCCTCCTACAATGAGCAGTTCTTC. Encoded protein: CASSLIRGPSYNEQFF.

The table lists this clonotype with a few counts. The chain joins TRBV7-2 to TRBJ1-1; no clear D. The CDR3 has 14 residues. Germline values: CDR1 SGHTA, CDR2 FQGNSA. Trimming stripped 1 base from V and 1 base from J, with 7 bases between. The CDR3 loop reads CASSLVGWNTEAFF. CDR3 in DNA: TGTGCCAGCAGCTTAGTTGGGTGGAACACTGAAGCTTTCTTT.

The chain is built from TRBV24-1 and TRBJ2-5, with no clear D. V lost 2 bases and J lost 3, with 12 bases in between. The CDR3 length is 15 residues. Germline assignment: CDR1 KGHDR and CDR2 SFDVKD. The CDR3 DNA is TGTGCCACCAGTGATTCACAGCCTGGTAAAGAGACCCAGTACTTC. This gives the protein CATSDSQPGKETQYF.

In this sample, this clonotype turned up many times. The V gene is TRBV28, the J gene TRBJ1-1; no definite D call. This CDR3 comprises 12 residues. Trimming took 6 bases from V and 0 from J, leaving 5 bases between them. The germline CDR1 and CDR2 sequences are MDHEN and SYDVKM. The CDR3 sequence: CASREMNTEAFF. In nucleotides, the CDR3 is TGTGCCAGCAGAGAAATGAACACTGAAGCTTTCTTT.

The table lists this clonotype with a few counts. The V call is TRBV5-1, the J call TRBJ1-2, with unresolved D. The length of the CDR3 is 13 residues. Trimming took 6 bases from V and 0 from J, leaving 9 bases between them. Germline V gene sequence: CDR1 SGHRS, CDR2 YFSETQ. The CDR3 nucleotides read TGCGCCAGCACCATGGAATCTAACTATGGCTACACCTTC. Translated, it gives CASTMESNYGYTF. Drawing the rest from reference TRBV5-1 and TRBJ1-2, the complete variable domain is KAGVTQTPRYLIKTRGQQVTLSCSPISGHRSVSWYQQTPGQGLQFLFEYFSETQRNKGNFPGRFSGRQFSNSRSEMNVSTLELGDSALYLCASTMESNYGYTFGSGTRLTVV.

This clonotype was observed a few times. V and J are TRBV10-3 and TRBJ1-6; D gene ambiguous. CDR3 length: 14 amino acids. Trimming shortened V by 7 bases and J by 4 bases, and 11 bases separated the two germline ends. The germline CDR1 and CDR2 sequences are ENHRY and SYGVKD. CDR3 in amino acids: CAINSNGYNSPLHF. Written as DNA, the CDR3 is TGTGCCATCAATTCTAACGGGTATAATTCACCCCTCCACTTT.